This TCR beta chain was sequenced in a study of T cells after yellow fever vaccination. TCRdb processed the 5' RACE reads anew with MiXCR; each CDR3 protein has one entry. The sample lists around 530,000 distinct CDR3 sequences; roughly a sixth were seen once. Many counts were recorded for this clonotype. CDR3 length: 15 amino acids. The germline CDR1 and CDR2 sequences are SGHDT and YYEEEE. The V end was cut by 0 bases, the J end by 2 bases, with 10 bases between. The receptor was derived from a man aged 18 to 29 who received the YFV17D yellow fever vaccine. The rearrangement links TRBV5-6 to TRBJ2-3; TRBD1 might be the D (6 bases). Sequenced here: PBMCs, sampled about 5 days after the first yellow fever vaccination. CDR3 sequence: CASSLARTVTDTQYF. CDR3 coding DNA: TGTGCCAGCAGCTTGGCCCGGACAGTCACAGATACGCAGTATTTT.